This T cell receptor (beta chain) comes out of a study of shared clonotypes between healthy human individuals. Across the study: The cohort comprised a couple of women and a few men. Their ages spanned 18 to 49 years.

Each unsorted PBMC replicate got 300 ng genomic DNA, around 30,000 genomes. As originally analysed: From ImmunoSEQ came sequences covering only the junction and carrying no quality scores, so filtering differed. Sequencing was performed with immunoSEQ multiplex PCR; in TCRdb, only in-frame clones are kept and a portion is missing. V and J calls and clone size are those listed in that table; D and trimming were worked out from the DNA. Here the sample spans about 87,000 clones, less than 50% being singletons. There are 15 residues in the CDR3. Germline CDR1 and CDR2: LNHNV and YYDKDF (reference sequence). Donors comprised only Caucasian adults living in Nashville, Tennessee. In the case of this clone: A read error is the likely source, as a far larger clone sits one nucleotide away. The sample carries other DNA sequences with the same CDR3.

Specimen: PBMCs. The source of this sequence is a woman aged 40 to 49 in good health. Some clones in this sample may be carry-over from other donors' samples. The chain recombines TRBV15 with TRBJ2-6; D may be TRBD1 (5 bases). The CDR3: CATSGDTSGANVLTF. CDR3 bases: TGTGCCACCAGTGGAGACACCTCTGGGGCCAACGTCCTGACTTTT.